This T cell receptor beta chain originates from a study of blood T cell repertoires in COVID-19. Across the study: Some COVID-19 samples were acute and others convalescent; all came from the United States, Italy and Spain. T cells, B-cell-depleted T cells, or PBMCs provided the cDNA or gDNA that served as material.

This CDR3 has 16 amino acids. Germline V gives CDR1 SEHNR, CDR2 FQNEAQ (reference sequence). Trimming removed 2 bases at V and 1 base at J, with 14 bases between. Sequenced by immunoSEQ multiplex PCR; TCRdb stores in-frame clones only, minus some. The sample comprises 90,000 or so clones, around 90% of which are singletons, and 3% to 4% rests with the top ten. The material sequenced was peripheral blood. This receptor was identified in a woman in her 70s with acute or convalescent COVID-19. The chain recombines TRBV7-9 with TRBJ1-1; no clear D. CDR3 protein: CASSLLGGYRNTEAFF. CDR3 nucleotide sequence: TGTGCCAGCAGCTTATTGGGAGGGTATAGGAACACTGAAGCTTTCTTT.